This T cell receptor beta chain was captured by sequencing in a study of blood T cell repertoires in COVID-19. Study-level information: PBMCs, B-cell-depleted T cells, or T cells were the source of the cDNA or gDNA that made up the material.

Germline CDR1 and CDR2: MGHDK and SYGVNS. V was pared by 5 bases and J by 8 bases, with 15 bases between. This CDR3 contains 13 residues. In terms of age and location, participants ranged from about 18 to 100 years and lived in under 30 US areas. Among Cohort 3 donors, those recovered had two negative PCRs, clearance, or symptom resolution. Libraries were prepared by immunoSEQ multiplex PCR; TCRdb keeps only in-frame clonotypes and omits some of them. Of roughly 380,000 clones in the sample, 70% to 90% were seen once. The source of this sequence is a man between 25 and 39 years old who had recovered from COVID-19. What was sequenced was PBMCs or T cells enriched from blood (not recorded which). This chain joins TRBV25-1 and TRBJ1-2; D is possibly TRBD1 (6 bases). The CDR3 region has the DNA TGTGCCAGCAGTCGTACGGCAGGGGTCGGCTACACCTTC. Protein sequence: CASSRTAGVGYTF.